This T cell receptor (beta chain) originates from a study of cytomegalovirus exposure and HLA in healthy donors. The J segment lost 4 bases and the V segment lost 11 bases, leaving 13 bases of the junction unmatched. Germline V CDR1 and CDR2: SNHLY, FYNNEI. This CDR3 has 15 residues. The primer mix had 60 Vbeta and 13 Jbeta primers. Sequenced by immunoSEQ multiplex PCR; TCRdb stores in-frame clones only, minus some. The repertoire holds around 170,000 clones, with 70% to 80% as singletons. The V call is TRBV2, the J call TRBJ2-2; 7 bases are a match to TRBD1. Sequencing was done on a sample of PBMCs. This receptor was taken from a woman in her 40s in good health and CMV-seronegative. The CDR3 loop reads CASSTGRRGTGELFF. As DNA, the CDR3 is TGTGCCTCTTCGACAGGGCGAAGGGGCACCGGGGAGCTGTTTTTT.